This TCR beta chain was sequenced for a study of response to subunit inactivated influenza vaccine. The CDR3 length is 14 residues. Germline-derived CDR1 and CDR2 are DFQATT and SNEGSKA (reference sequence). The V gene end was trimmed by 3 bases and the J gene end by 9 bases; junction bases not matched to a gene: 8. MiXCR, run by TCRdb on the RT-PCR reads, gives a single entry per CDR3 protein. The sample consists of 150,000 to 200,000 distinct CDR3 sequences, about 12% of them appearing once. In this sample, this clonotype turned up a few times. The sample was also linked to a second study, of T cells expressing NK-cell markers. That source notes: UMIs accompanied the 5'RACE template switching by which TCR beta cDNA was made.

J is TRBJ2-5 and V is TRBV20-1; 12 nucleotides line up with TRBD2. The source of this sequence is a man between 50 and 59 years old who received an inactivated influenza vaccine. This specimen was CD8+ T cells sorted from PBMCs, taken about 13 days after vaccination. This CDR3 is CSARTGLAGHPQYF. CDR3 coding DNA: TGCAGTGCTAGGACGGGACTAGCGGGCCACCCCCAGTACTTC.